The present TCR beta chain was sequenced within a study of cytomegalovirus exposure and HLA in healthy donors. Broader study findings: Three CMV-associated chains were confirmed in vitro to be specific for CMV antigens. Cytomegalovirus status, reportedly, was diagnosed with high specificity and sensitivity by the classifier.

Remarks on this clone: Its antigen is currently unknown.

Sequencing used immunoSEQ multiplex PCR; TCRdb keeps in-frame clones, though not all of them. The table lists about 110,000 clones, approximately 85% of them singletons. V lost 3 bases and J lost 7, with 16 bases in between. In germline, CDR1 is MDHEN, CDR2 SYDVKM. The CDR3 length is 14 residues. This TCR was recovered from a woman in her late teens or twenties in good health and CMV-seronegative. The sequencing input was PBMCs. The rearrangement joins TRBV28 to TRBJ2-7, with D possibly TRBD2 on 5 matching bases. CDR3 amino acids: CASSFSGGGGEQYF. In nucleotides, the CDR3 is TGTGCCAGCAGTTTTTCGGGTGGTGGCGGGGAGCAGTACTTC.